The T cell receptor beta chain described here comes from a study of T cell responses to AZD1222 COVID-19 vaccine. For the study at large: Pooled together were second doses at about 4 or about 12 weeks. Study findings and constraints: Just six AZD1222 recipients tested seropositive at baseline. Donors were mostly white British, more females; clonal diversity possibly underestimated.

Comment on this clone: Its specificity is unknown.

Using immunoSEQ multiplex PCR, the repertoire was profiled, and TCRdb retains in-frame clones only, with some absent. In the table there are roughly 120,000 clones, around 85% of which are singletons. The sequenced sample was peripheral blood, obtained on day 0 of AZD1222 vaccination. The clonotype originates from an adult in good health.

The CDR3 loop is CASSERRVNTGGAKDQPQHF. The DNA for the CDR3 is TGTGCCAGCAGTGAAAGGCGGGTCAATACAGGGGGCGCGAAGGATCAGCCCCAGCATTTT. The rearrangement joins TRBV2 to TRBJ1-5; 9 nucleotides match TRBD1. This CDR3 has 20 amino acids. Germline V lookup: CDR1 SNHLY, CDR2 FYNNEI. Trimming cost V 2 bases and J 5 bases; bases outside gene matches: 19.